This T cell receptor beta chain appears in the sequencing data of a study of T cells in localized non-small cell lung cancer. Points from the study as a whole: There was an association of higher blood T cell density with longer overall survival.

A remark on this clone: Antigen unknown.

Trimming took off 0 bases at V and 0 bases at J, with 9 bases between the two ends. From germline, CDR1 is SGDLS and CDR2 YYNGEE. CDR3 length equals 15 residues. Measured with immunoSEQ multiplex PCR; TCRdb has only the in-frame clones, and not every one. The table lists tens of thousands of clones, roughly 91% of them singletons. This chain uses TRBV9 with TRBJ1-1; D unresolved. The sequencing used peripheral blood, collected before any cancer treatment. The receptor comes from a woman aged 35-70 years with stage I squamous cell lung carcinoma. The CDR3 DNA reads TGTGCCAGCAGCGTAGGGACTCAACTGAACACTGAAGCTTTCTTT. Residues: CASSVGTQLNTEAFF.